The 21 T cell receptor beta chains given below trace back to one sample, sequenced in a study of CD8+CD57+ T cells in acquired aplastic anemia. Only patients with CD8+CD57+ cell expansion on flow cytometry were chosen for sequencing. Profiling of TCR beta VDJ combinations and CDR3 sequences used genomic DNA as template. TCRdb independently ran MiXCR on the reads; one entry per CDR3 protein. Of more than 150,000 distinct CDR3 sequences listed, roughly 50% are singletons. Sequencing used sorted CD4+, CD8+, or CD8+CD57+ T cells (not recorded which) from PBMCs. Receptors were obtained from a human donor with aplastic anemia.

The chain is built from TRBV6-1 and TRBJ2-7; TRBD2 aligns across 7 bases. Germline CDR1 and CDR2: MNHNS and SASEGT. Losses at the gene ends were 2 bases for V and 3 bases for J; bases not matched to a gene: 7. The CDR3 consists of 15 residues. In DNA, the CDR3 is TGTGCCAGCAGTGAACAGGCGGGAGCGGGCTACGAGCAGTACTTC. Encoded protein: CASSEQAGAGYEQYF.

Remarks on this clonotype: One end of the junction varies from germline; a read error may be responsible. The V gene is TRBV11-2, the J gene TRBJ1-1; the D is unclear. Germline CDR1 reads SGHAT; CDR2 reads FQNNGV. This CDR3 is 14 amino acids long. CDR3 nucleotide sequence: TGTGTCAGCAGCTTCGGGTTCCCGAACACTGAAGCTTTCTTT. Amino acids: CVSSFGFPNTEAFF.

This clonotype appeared many times. The CDR3 nucleotides read TGTGCCAGCTCACCACGACAGGGAGGGGACTACGAGCAGTACTTC. It specifies CASSPRQGGDYEQYF. This rearrangement joins TRBV18 to TRBJ2-7, with D perhaps given as TRBD1 or TRBD2 (7 bases each). Germline V lookup: CDR1 KGHSH, CDR2 LQKENI. With 1 base removed from V and 3 bases from J, the gap between germline ends came to 13 bases. The CDR3 has 15 residues.

The gene calls are TRBV10-3 and TRBJ1-1; a possible D gene is TRBD1 (5 bases). The germline gives CDR1 ENHRY, CDR2 SYGVKD. Between the trimmed V and J ends, which lost 6 bases and 3 bases, there was a span of 14 bases. The CDR3 is 14 amino acids. In DNA form, the CDR3 reads TGTGCCATCAGCGACAGAAGTGGGGACACTGAAGCTTTCTTT. As protein: CAISDRSGDTEAFF.

This clonotype showed up many times. This rearrangement joins TRBV5-1 to TRBJ2-1; the D gene is possibly TRBD1 (5 bases). Deletions cut 1 base from V and 6 bases from J, with 8 bases between. Germline V gives CDR1 SGHRS, CDR2 YFSETQ. This CDR3 has 13 residues. CDR3 sequence (DNA): TGCGCCAGCAGCTTGTACCAGGGCAATGAGCAGTTCTTC. The encoded protein is CASSLYQGNEQFF.

The genes are TRBV20-1 and TRBJ1-1; possible D gene TRBD1, 5 bases. The germline CDR1 and CDR2 sequences are DFQATT and SNEGSKA (reference sequence). Trimming removed 0 bases at V and 3 bases at J, with 14 bases between. The CDR3 runs 15 residues. CDR3 nucleotide sequence: TGCAGTGCTAGAGATCGGACAAGATCTTACACTGAAGCTTTCTTT. Protein sequence: CSARDRTRSYTEAFF.

The rearrangement uses TRBV5-5 and TRBJ2-1, with TRBD2 matching 14 bases. The CDR3 extends over 13 amino acids. The germline gives CDR1 SGHKS, CDR2 YYEKEE (reference sequence). V dropped 4 bases and J dropped 14; count of bases not matched to a gene: 5. The CDR3 loop is CASSQGLAGEEFF. In DNA form, the CDR3 reads TGTGCCAGCAGCCAGGGACTAGCGGGAGAGGAGTTCTTC. The whole variable domain, filled in from reference TRBV5-5 and TRBJ2-1, reads DAGVTQSPTHLIKTRGQQVTLRCSPISGHKSVSWYQQVLGQGPQFIFQYYEKEERGRGNFPDRFSARQFPNYSSELNVNALLLGDSALYLCASSQGLAGEEFFGPGTRLTVL.

The J gene is TRBJ1-6, the V gene TRBV9, with 7 bases lining up with TRBD1. The CDR3 is 14 amino acids. V lost 3 bases, J lost 7 bases, and 4 bases stayed unmatched. Per germline, CDR1 SGDLS and CDR2 YYNGEE. The CDR3 loop is CASSETTGNSPLHF. The CDR3 coding sequence is TGTGCCAGCAGCGAGACGACAGGGAATTCACCCCTCCACTTT.

J is TRBJ2-7 and V is TRBV12-3 or TRBV12-4, with D maybe TRBD2 (6 bases). The CDR3 has 15 residues. V lost 8 bases, J lost 0 bases, and 17 bases lay in between. The CDR3 reads CASGRGAGLSYEQYF. Written as DNA, the CDR3 is TGTGCCAGCGGCCGCGGGGCAGGGCTCTCCTACGAGCAGTACTTC.

The V call is TRBV19, the J call TRBJ1-1; D uncertain. The CDR3 totals 15 residues. CDR1 and CDR2 (germline): LNHDA, SQIVND (reference sequence). Between the trimmed V and J ends, which lost 6 bases and 5 bases, there was a span of 19 bases. The CDR3 is CASSTRLPRDTEAFF. As DNA, the CDR3 is TGTGCCAGTAGCACCCGACTCCCGCGGGATACTGAAGCTTTCTTT.

This clonotype was seen ten or more times. The V and J genes are TRBV14 and TRBJ1-2; possible D gene TRBD1, 5 bases. The CDR3 sequence is 13 residues long. The ends were cut back, 3 bases at V and 5 bases at J, with 10 bases in the middle. The germline V gene has CDR1 SGHDN and CDR2 FVKESK. CDR3 loop: CASSQGLSYGYTF. For the CDR3, the DNA is TGTGCCAGCAGCCAGGGGCTTTCGTATGGCTACACCTTC.

Of note for this clonotype: A much larger clone differs by one base, so this may be a read error. The V gene is TRBV12-3 or TRBV12-4, the J gene TRBJ2-5; 8 bases are shared with TRBD2. V trimming: 7 bases; J trimming: 11 bases; junction bases outside the gene matches: 9. The CDR3 loop spans 12 amino acids. The CDR3 region has the DNA TGTGCCAGCACAAGCATTACGGGAGGGCAGTACTTC. This gives the protein CASTSITGGQYF.

The V and J genes are TRBV2 and TRBJ2-3, with 10 bases matching TRBD1. CDR3 length: 15 residues. Trimming cost V 7 bases and J 2 bases; bases outside gene matches: 6. Germline V gene data show CDR1 as SNHLY and CDR2 as FYNNEI. CDR3: CASIEGQGNTDTQYF. The CDR3 nucleotides read TGTGCCAGCATTGAGGGACAGGGGAACACAGATACGCAGTATTTT.

The CDR3 loop reads CASSPGTSGGGYNEQFF. CDR3 nucleotides: TGTGCCAGCAGCCCAGGGACTAGCGGGGGCGGCTACAATGAGCAGTTCTTC. This chain joins TRBV7-6 and TRBJ2-7; 14 nucleotides align to TRBD2. TRBJ2-1 matches the DNA end more closely, so the J call is doubtful. Germline values: CDR1 SGHVS, CDR2 FNYEAQ. The CDR3 sequence is 17 residues long.

This clonotype has ten or more counts. V gene TRBV5-5 combines with J gene TRBJ1-6; D ambiguous. CDR1 SGHKS and CDR2 YYEKEE come from the germline V gene (reference sequence). The CDR3 runs to 13 residues. V was shortened by 4 bases and J by 8 bases, with 10 bases between the two germline ends. This CDR3 is CASSLDGYSPLHF. The CDR3 DNA follows: TGTGCCAGCAGCCTCGACGGCTATTCACCCCTCCACTTT.

The table lists this clonotype with a count of one. V usage is TRBV7-9 and J usage is TRBJ1-1; TRBD1 is a possible D gene (5 bases). The V end was cut by 2 bases, the J end by 11 bases, with 9 bases between. CDR3 length equals 11 residues. Germline CDR1 SEHNR, CDR2 FQNEAQ (reference sequence). CDR3 coding DNA: TGTGCCAGCAGCTTACAGGGCCGGGCTTTCTTT. Its protein is CASSLQGRAFF.

Concerning this clonotype: This may be a read error: a much more frequent sequence differs by one nucleotide. In this CDR3 the conserved last residue, phenylalanine or tryptophan, is missing, so a read error is likely. The rearrangement joins TRBV6-1 to TRBJ1-1; D remains unclear. Deletions cut 4 bases from V and 2 bases from J, with 11 bases between. Per the germline V gene, CDR1 is MNHNS and CDR2 is SASEGT. This CDR3 comprises 14 residues. The CDR3 is CASSGVGHNTEAFS. As DNA, the CDR3 is TGTGCCAGCAGTGGTGTAGGCCATAACACTGAAGCTTTCTCT.

The rearrangement uses TRBV5-1 and TRBJ2-3; no definite D call. Per the germline V gene, CDR1 is SGHRS and CDR2 is YFSETQ. CDR3 length: 15 residues. V lost 4 bases and J lost 0, with 12 bases in between. The CDR3 DNA follows: TGCGCCAGCAGCCCTGGACGGATTAGCACAGATACGCAGTATTTT. Its protein is CASSPGRISTDTQYF.

A remark on this clonotype: A read error may be the cause here, since a much bigger clone is one base away. The rearrangement joins TRBV5-1 to TRBJ1-1; 7 bases line up with TRBD1. Unmatched junction bases numbered 2, after V lost 4 bases and J lost 5 bases. Germline V gene lookup returns CDR1 SGHRS and CDR2 YFSETQ. The CDR3 contains 12 residues. CDR3 nucleotide sequence: TGCGCCAGCAGCATACAGGGGACTGAAGCTTTCTTT. Its protein product is CASSIQGTEAFF.

The chain joins TRBV6-1 to TRBJ1-2, with 8 bases matching TRBD1. The length of the CDR3 is 14 residues. V shed 8 bases and J 6 bases; nucleotides not matched to a gene: 11. Germline V gene data show CDR1 as MNHNS and CDR2 as SASEGT. Here the CDR3 DNA reads TGTGCCAGCGACGAGGAACAGGGGGGCAATGGCTACACCTTC. It is translated as CASDEEQGGNGYTF.

Concerning this clonotype: Here the CDR3 omits its conserved ending phenylalanine or tryptophan, so a read error is the likely source. The chain carries TRBV5-4 and TRBJ2-5; the D gene is possibly TRBD2 (5 bases). Looked up from germline, CDR1 is SGHNT and CDR2 is YYREEE (reference sequence). The ends were cut back, 0 bases at V and 5 bases at J, with 17 bases in the middle. CDR3 length equals 16 residues. The CDR3 nucleotides read TGTGCCAGCAGCTTGGGGGGTAGGCGCACGGGGGAGACCCAGTACTCC. Amino acid sequence: CASSLGGRRTGETQYS.